What follows are 17 T cell receptor beta chains derived from one specimen sequenced in a study of Ad26.COV2.S vaccination and SARS-CoV-2 variants. Treatment given: 15 to 20 received Ad26.COV2.S at low or high dose, single or two shots; roughly five received placebo; per-sample allocation not given. Collection of samples fell on day 63 after the first vaccine or placebo injection. Assay used: immunoSEQ multiplex PCR; TCRdb lists only in-frame clones, some missing. This sample has fewer than 500,000 clones, with roughly 89% found just once. The sample consisted of peripheral blood, taken in a trial of Ad26.COV2.S vaccine versus placebo. Receptors were obtained from a person aged 18-65 years who received the Ad26.COV2.S COVID-19 vaccine or a placebo.

The genes are TRBV9 and TRBJ2-3; TRBD2 aligns across 7 bases. From germline, CDR1 is SGDLS and CDR2 YYNGEE. Trimming at V came to 0 bases and at J to 11 bases, leaving 3 bases not matched to a gene. CDR3 size: 12 residues. The CDR3 reads CASSVDGRMQYF. Here the CDR3 DNA reads TGTGCCAGCAGCGTAGACGGGAGGATGCAGTATTTT. Variable domain in full (rest from reference TRBV9 and TRBJ2-3): DSGVTQTPKHLITATGQRVTLRCSPRSGDLSVYWYQQSLDQGLQFLIQYYNGEERAKGNILERFSAQQFPDLHSELNLSSLELGDSALYFCASSVDGRMQYFGPGTRLTVL.

The chain has TRBV7-2 and TRBJ2-5; the D gene is possibly TRBD2 (5 bases). The CDR3 length is 15 residues. Trimming stripped 1 base from V and 10 bases from J, with 19 bases between. Per germline, CDR1 SGHTA and CDR2 FQGNSA. The CDR3 is CASSLEPGGPRSQYF. In nucleotides, the CDR3 is TGTGCCAGCAGCTTAGAACCCGGAGGCCCCCGTAGCCAGTACTTC.

V is TRBV7-2 and J is TRBJ1-2; 9 nucleotides match TRBD1. V was pared by 5 bases and J by 7 bases, with 11 bases of the junction left unmatched. Germline V lookup: CDR1 SGHTA, CDR2 FQGNSA. The CDR3 contains 15 residues. The CDR3 region is CASSVNPQGAPGYTF. CDR3 sequence (DNA): TGTGCCAGCAGCGTCAACCCACAGGGGGCCCCTGGCTACACCTTC.

J is TRBJ2-3 and V is TRBV15, with 7 bases matching TRBD2. V lost 1 base and J lost 0; bases outside the gene matches: 7. Looked up from germline, CDR1 is LNHNV and CDR2 is YYDKDF (reference sequence). The length of the CDR3 is 17 residues. The chain's CDR3 is CATSRVPGLKSTDTQYF. The CDR3 bases are TGTGCCACCAGCAGAGTCCCGGGACTAAAAAGCACAGATACGCAGTATTTT.

This rearrangement joins TRBV4-3 to TRBJ1-4; weak D call: TRBD1 (5 bases). This CDR3 spans 15 amino acids. CDR1 is LGHNA, CDR2 YSLEER, per germline. V shed 1 base and J shed 4 bases, with 10 bases lying between them. The CDR3 bases are TGCGCCAGCAGCCAAGGGGGCAGGGATAATGAAAAACTGTTTTTT. Amino acids: CASSQGGRDNEKLFF.

This clone was picked up one time. This sequence joins TRBV5-1 and TRBJ2-7; D may be TRBD1 or TRBD2 (6 bases each). The CDR3 is 15 amino acids. Trimming removed 0 bases from V and 2 bases from J, with 12 bases in between. The germline V gene has CDR1 SGHRS and CDR2 YFSETQ. This CDR3 is CASSLDPGAPYEQYF. As DNA, the CDR3 is TGCGCCAGCAGCTTGGATCCGGGGGCTCCCTACGAGCAGTACTTC.

V usage is TRBV5-4 and J usage is TRBJ1-2, with TRBD1 matching 9 bases. The CDR3 consists of 14 residues. Trimming cost V 4 bases and J 5 bases; bases outside gene matches: 6. Per the germline V gene, CDR1 is SGHNT and CDR2 is YYREEE (reference sequence). The chain's CDR3 is CASSVRTGVYGYTF. The DNA of the CDR3 is TGTGCCAGCAGCGTCCGGACAGGGGTGTATGGCTACACCTTC.

This chain joins TRBV28 and TRBJ1-2; D gene uncertain. V shed 6 bases and J shed 11 bases, with 10 bases lying between them. Germline loops: CDR1 MDHEN, CDR2 SYDVKM. The CDR3 contains 10 residues. The CDR3: CASRRRSYTF. The CDR3 DNA reads as TGTGCCAGCAGACGCAGGTCATACACCTTC.

The V gene is TRBV28, the J gene TRBJ2-7; D uncertain. The V gene lost 6 bases and the J gene lost 2 bases, with 8 bases spanning the gap. This CDR3 is built from 12 residues. The germline V gene encodes CDR1 MDHEN and CDR2 SYDVKM. The CDR3 here is CASRGNAYEQYF. The CDR3 nucleotides are TGTGCCAGCAGGGGTAATGCCTACGAGCAGTACTTC.

This chain joins TRBV18 and TRBJ2-3; TRBD2 matches at 13 bases. The trim removed 2 bases at V and 8 bases at J, leaving 4 bases unmatched. The CDR3 runs to 15 residues. Germline V gene data show CDR1 as KGHSH and CDR2 as LQKENI. The CDR3 nucleotides read TGTGCCAGCTCACCAACTAGCGGGAGGGAAGGTACGCAGTATTTT. This sequence encodes CASSPTSGREGTQYF.

This clone has only one observation. Other DNA sequences of this sample code for an identical CDR3. The chain couples TRBV5-6 to TRBJ1-5; weak D call: TRBD1 (6 bases). CDR3 size: 15 residues. Germline V CDR1 and CDR2: SGHDT, YYEEEE. V shed 5 bases and J shed 6 bases, with 18 bases lying between them. The CDR3 sequence: CASSEPGQGRQPQHF. The DNA for the CDR3 is TGTGCCAGCAGTGAGCCGGGACAAGGGCGTCAGCCCCAGCATTTT. The whole variable domain, filled in from reference TRBV5-6 and TRBJ1-5, reads DAGVTQSPTHLIKTRGQQVTLRCSPKSGHDTVSWYQQALGQGPQFIFQYYEEEERQRGNFPDRFSGHQFPNYSSELNVNALLLGDSALYLCASSEPGQGRQPQHFGDGTRLSIL.

The chain uses TRBV7-2 and TRBJ2-2; 7 positions match TRBD1. The CDR3 has 13 residues. CDR1 is SGHTA, CDR2 FQGNSA, per germline. Written as DNA, the CDR3 is TGTGTGACCGACAGGGTGAACACCGGGGAGCTGTTTTTT. Translated: CVTDRVNTGELFF.

This clone was counted between two and nine times. The V gene is TRBV7-9, the J gene TRBJ2-1, with 7 bases matching TRBD1. This CDR3 region has 16 residues. V was pared by 3 bases and J by 4 bases, with 9 bases of the junction left unmatched. The germline gives CDR1 SEHNR, CDR2 FQNEAQ (reference sequence). The CDR3 DNA reads TGTGCCAGCAGCTTTTGGACAGGTAATATTTACAATGAGCAGTTCTTC. The encoded protein is CASSFWTGNIYNEQFF.

The J gene is TRBJ1-1, the V gene TRBV28, with D possibly matching TRBD1 (6 bases). V shed 9 bases and J shed 3 bases, with 17 bases lying between them. Germline CDR1 reads MDHEN; CDR2 reads SYDVKM. The CDR3 has 14 residues. The CDR3 sequence: CASCALGAYTEAFF. In nucleotides, the CDR3 is TGTGCCAGTTGCGCCCTGGGGGCGTACACTGAAGCTTTCTTT.

The genes are TRBV6-1 and TRBJ1-1; no clear D gene. Germline-derived CDR1 and CDR2 are MNHNS and SASEGT. The CDR3 covers 15 residues. V gave up 1 base and J gave up 4 bases, with 13 bases separating them. The CDR3 spells CASSEGYQVGTEAFF. CDR3 coding DNA: TGTGCCAGCAGTGAAGGCTATCAGGTGGGCACTGAAGCTTTCTTT.

About this clone: Other nucleotide sequences in the sample specify the same CDR3. J is TRBJ1-1 and V is TRBV20-1; D gene ambiguous. Germline V gives CDR1 DFQATT, CDR2 SNEGSKA (reference sequence). V shed 3 bases and J shed 5 bases, with 7 bases lying between them. The CDR3 extends over 11 amino acids. The CDR3 is CSASSGTEAFF. The CDR3 region has the DNA TGCAGTGCTAGTTCGGGGACTGAAGCTTTCTTT.

The V call is TRBV4-3, the J call TRBJ1-4, with D unclear. The CDR3 contains 15 residues. The germline V gene encodes CDR1 LGHNA and CDR2 YSLEER. Deletions cut 4 bases from V and 5 bases from J, with 14 bases between. This chain's CDR3 is CASSPGANRNEKLFF. CDR3 coding DNA: TGCGCCAGCAGCCCGGGCGCCAACCGGAATGAAAAACTGTTTTTT.